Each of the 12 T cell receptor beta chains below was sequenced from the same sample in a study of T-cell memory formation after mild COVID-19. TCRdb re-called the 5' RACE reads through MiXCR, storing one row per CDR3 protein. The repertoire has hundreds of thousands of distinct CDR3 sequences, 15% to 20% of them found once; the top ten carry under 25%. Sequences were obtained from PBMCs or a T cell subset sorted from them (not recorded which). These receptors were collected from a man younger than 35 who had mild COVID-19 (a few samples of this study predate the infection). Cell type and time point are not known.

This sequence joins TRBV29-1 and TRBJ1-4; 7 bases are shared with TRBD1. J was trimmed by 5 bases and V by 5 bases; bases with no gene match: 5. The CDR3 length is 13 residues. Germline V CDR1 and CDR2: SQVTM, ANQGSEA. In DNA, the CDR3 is TGCAGCGTTTCGGGACAGCAGAATGAAAAACTGTTTTTT. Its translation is CSVSGQQNEKLFF.

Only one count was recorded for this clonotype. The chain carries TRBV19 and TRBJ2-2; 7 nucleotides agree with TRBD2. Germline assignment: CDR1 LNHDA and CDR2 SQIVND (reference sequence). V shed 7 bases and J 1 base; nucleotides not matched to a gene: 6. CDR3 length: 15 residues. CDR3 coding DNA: TGTGCCAGTAAGATTCGGGGGGTGAACACCGGGGAGCTGTTTTTT. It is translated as CASKIRGVNTGELFF.

The CDR3 DNA is TGCAGCGTTGAAGGGACATACAACACCGGGGAGCTGTTTTTT. This translates into CSVEGTYNTGELFF. This sequence joins TRBV29-1 and TRBJ2-2, with TRBD1 as a possible D gene (5 bases). The CDR3 has 14 residues. From germline, CDR1 is SQVTM and CDR2 ANQGSEA. V shed 1 base and J shed 2 bases, with 8 bases lying between them.

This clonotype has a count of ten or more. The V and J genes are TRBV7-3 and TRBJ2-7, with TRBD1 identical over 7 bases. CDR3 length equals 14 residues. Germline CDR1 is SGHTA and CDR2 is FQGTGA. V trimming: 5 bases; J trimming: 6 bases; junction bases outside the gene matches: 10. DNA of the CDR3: TGTGCCAGCAGCGCTAATAACAGGGGATCCGAGCAGTACTTC. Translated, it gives CASSANNRGSEQYF.

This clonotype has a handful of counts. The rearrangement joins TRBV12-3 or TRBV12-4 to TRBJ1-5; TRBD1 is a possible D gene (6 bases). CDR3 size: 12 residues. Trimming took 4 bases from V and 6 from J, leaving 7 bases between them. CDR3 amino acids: CASSWTVQPQHF. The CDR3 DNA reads TGTGCCAGCAGTTGGACAGTTCAGCCCCAGCATTTT.

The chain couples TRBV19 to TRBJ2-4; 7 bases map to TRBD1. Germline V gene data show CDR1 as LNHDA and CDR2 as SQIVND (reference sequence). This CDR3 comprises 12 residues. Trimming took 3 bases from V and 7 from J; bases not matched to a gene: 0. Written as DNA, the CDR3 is TGTGCCAGTAGTATGGACAGGAACATTCAGTACTTC. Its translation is CASSMDRNIQYF.

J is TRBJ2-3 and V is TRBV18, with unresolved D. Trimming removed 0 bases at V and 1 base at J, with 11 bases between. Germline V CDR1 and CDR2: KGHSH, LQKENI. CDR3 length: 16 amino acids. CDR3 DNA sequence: TGTGCCAGCTCACCACCTAGAGTAGGAGGCACAGATACGCAGTATTTT. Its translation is CASSPPRVGGTDTQYF. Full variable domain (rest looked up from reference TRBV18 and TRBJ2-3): NAGVMQNPRHLVRRRGQEARLRCSPMKGHSHVYWYRQLPEEGLKFMVYLQKENIIDESGMPKERFSAEFPKEGPSILRIQQVVRGDSAAYFCASSPPRVGGTDTQYFGPGTRLTVL.

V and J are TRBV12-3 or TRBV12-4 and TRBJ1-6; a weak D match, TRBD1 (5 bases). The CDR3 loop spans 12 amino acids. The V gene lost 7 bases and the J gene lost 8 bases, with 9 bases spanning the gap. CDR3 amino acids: CASTQGYSPLHF. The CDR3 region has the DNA TGTGCCAGCACTCAGGGATATTCACCCCTCCACTTT.

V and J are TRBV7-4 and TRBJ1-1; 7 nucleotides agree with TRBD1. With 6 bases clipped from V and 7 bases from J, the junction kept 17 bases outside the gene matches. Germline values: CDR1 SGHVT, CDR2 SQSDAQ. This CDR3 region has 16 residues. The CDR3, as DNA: TGTGCCAGCAGACCTGCTCGAACGGGACAGAATTTTGAAGCTTTCTTT. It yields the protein CASRPARTGQNFEAFF.

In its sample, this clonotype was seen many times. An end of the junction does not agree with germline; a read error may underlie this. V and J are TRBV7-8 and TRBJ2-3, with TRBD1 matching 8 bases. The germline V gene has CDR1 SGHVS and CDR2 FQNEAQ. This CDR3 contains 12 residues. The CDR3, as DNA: TGTGCCAGCAGCGTGACGACAGGGGCAGTCGTTTTT. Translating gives CASSVTTGAVVF.

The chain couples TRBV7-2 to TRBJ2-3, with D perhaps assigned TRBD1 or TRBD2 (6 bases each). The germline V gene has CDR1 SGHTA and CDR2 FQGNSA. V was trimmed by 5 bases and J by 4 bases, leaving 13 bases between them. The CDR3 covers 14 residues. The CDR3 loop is CASSPGAWPDTQYF. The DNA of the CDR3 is TGTGCCAGCAGCCCGGGGGCTTGGCCAGATACGCAGTATTTT.

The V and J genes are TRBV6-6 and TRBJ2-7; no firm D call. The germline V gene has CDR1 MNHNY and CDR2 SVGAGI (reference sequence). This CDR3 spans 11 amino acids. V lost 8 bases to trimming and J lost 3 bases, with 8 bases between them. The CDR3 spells CASGWDYEQYV. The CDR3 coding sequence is TGTGCCAGCGGTTGGGACTACGAGCAGTACGTC.